This TCR beta chain was sequenced in a study of human T cells and chemical hapten exposure. Study overall: Throughout the roughly 24-week study, diphenylcyclopropenone was applied weekly to the patients' scalps.

Study results and caveats: Donors were affected by alopecia, so their immune reaction might vary from that of healthy individuals. Clustering by CDR3 similarity yielded significantly more large clusters from expanded TCRs than controls. Patch test score was positively correlated with the counts of TCRs that had expanded at PT1.

TCRdb analysed the RACE reads with MiXCR anew, one entry per CDR3 protein. Of some 110,000 distinct CDR3 sequences listed, less than 40% are singletons. Germline trimming cut 2 bases from V and 5 bases from J; bases unmatched to any gene: 6. The CDR3 spans 14 residues. Germline CDR1 and CDR2: GTSNPN and SVGIG (reference sequence). Time point described: patch test 3, about 24 weeks after DPC sensitization. Treatment given: therapeutic diphenylcyclopropenone sensitization with weekly scalp DPC. Concerning this clonotype itself: Its specificity is unknown.

J is TRBJ2-3 and V is TRBV30, with 8 bases identical to TRBD2. This receptor was obtained from a man aged 35-49 years with alopecia areata. Some clones in this sample may be carry-over from other donors' samples. The sequencing here drew on whole blood, taken in connection with sensitization to the hapten diphenylcyclopropenone (DPC). CDR3 nucleotide sequence: TGTGCCTGGAGTAAAGCGGGAGCGGTAGATACGCAGTATTTT. It encodes CAWSKAGAVDTQYF.